This TCR beta chain was found in a study of shared clonotypes between healthy human individuals. TCRdb's table, derived via immunoSEQ multiplex PCR, lists solely in-frame clones and lacks some. The data show under 150,000 clones, about two thirds seen once. The V and J ends lost 7 bases and 3 bases respectively, with 19 bases between them. The CDR3 has 15 residues. Germline-derived CDR1 and CDR2 are MDHEN and SYDVKM. The donors, all of them Caucasian adults, lived in Nashville, Tennessee. This TCR was sampled from a woman in her thirties in good health. Input material: memory CD8+ T cells sorted from blood. Subset reported: CD45RO+ cells pooled with CCR7-negative TemRA cells. The chain links TRBV28 to TRBJ2-7; tentative D call: TRBD2 (6 bases). This CDR3 reads CASTGWRENLYEQYF. The CDR3 DNA is TGTGCCAGCACGGGATGGAGGGAAAATCTCTACGAGCAGTACTTC. The full variable domain, completed using reference TRBV28 and TRBJ2-7, is DVKVTQSSRYLVKRTGEKVFLECVQDMDHENMFWYRQDPGLGLRLIYFSYDVKMKEKGDIPEGYSVSREKKERFSLILESASTNQTSMYLCASTGWRENLYEQYFGPGTRLTVT.